A selection of T cell receptor beta chains follows, all from one sample in a study of blood T cell repertoires in COVID-19. The repertoire was sequenced with immunoSEQ multiplex PCR; TCRdb's copy has only in-frame clones and lacks some. The sample yields 87,000 or so clones, under 85% seen once. The sample consisted of peripheral blood. These receptors were collected from a woman aged 70-85 years with acute or convalescent COVID-19. The CDR3 runs from the conserved cysteine through the conserved F or W.

V gene: TRBV5-4
J gene: TRBJ2-7
CDR3 protein: CASSSEYAGREQYF

V gene: TRBV27
J gene: TRBJ1-2
CDR3 protein: CASSPTAGGTFYGYTF

V gene: TRBV4-1
J gene: TRBJ1-5
CDR3 protein: CASSQDGGVGNQPQHF

V gene: TRBV5-3
J gene: TRBJ2-7
CDR3 protein: CARSLACGGAFEQYF

V gene: TRBV7-3
J gene: TRBJ2-1
CDR3 protein: CASSLALAGPYNEQFF

V gene: TRBV28
J gene: TRBJ2-1
CDR3 protein: CASGGGYNEQFF

V gene: TRBV4-1
J gene: TRBJ2-7
CDR3 protein: CASSQETGGLAYEQYF

V gene: TRBV6-4
J gene: TRBJ1-5
CDR3 protein: CASSPTGWSNQPQHF

V gene: TRBV19
J gene: TRBJ2-2
CDR3 protein: CASRGRDRGAGELFF

V gene: TRBV5-1
J gene: TRBJ2-7
CDR3 protein: CASSLQGTAYEQYF

V gene: TRBV20-1
J gene: TRBJ2-5
CDR3 protein: CRAWGGGGQYF

V gene: TRBV5-4
J gene: TRBJ2-5
CDR3 protein: CASSFGTEGQETQYF

V gene: TRBV30
J gene: TRBJ2-7
CDR3 protein: CAWSGASPYEQYF

V gene: TRBV19
J gene: TRBJ1-4
CDR3 protein: CASSTPGTGGEKLFF

V gene: TRBV30
J gene: TRBJ1-5
CDR3 protein: CAWSRGGNSNQPQHF

V gene: TRBV4-1
J gene: TRBJ1-1
CDR3 protein: CASSLRGVRDTEAFF

V gene: TRBV6-5
J gene: TRBJ1-2
CDR3 protein: CASGSTGNYGYTF

V gene: TRBV4-2
J gene: TRBJ1-2
CDR3 protein: CASSQRPGQSFNYGYTF

V gene: TRBV19
J gene: TRBJ1-5
CDR3 protein: CASSITGRGQPQHF

V gene: TRBV4-1
J gene: TRBJ2-7
CDR3 protein: CASSQGPSGGARYEQYF

V gene: TRBV2
J gene: TRBJ1-2
CDR3 protein: CASSESVNYGYTF

V gene: TRBV7-8
J gene: TRBJ1-1
CDR3 protein: CASSPPRNTEAFF

V gene: TRBV10-3
J gene: TRBJ1-4
CDR3 protein: CAISATSGRDRYNEKLFF

V gene: TRBV7-8
J gene: TRBJ1-2
CDR3 protein: CASSSDRDYGYTF

V gene: TRBV11-3
J gene: TRBJ1-1
CDR3 protein: CASSLSRQGPEAFF

V gene: TRBV6-1
J gene: TRBJ2-2
CDR3 protein: CASSERRQGRAGELFF

V gene: TRBV4-1
J gene: TRBJ2-5
CDR3 protein: CASSHGRGYIQETQYF

V gene: TRBV20-1
J gene: TRBJ2-2
CDR3 protein: CSASQTGLPGELFF

V gene: TRBV5-1
J gene: TRBJ1-1
CDR3 protein: CASRQDRDYTEAFF

V gene: TRBV28
J gene: TRBJ2-1
CDR3 protein: CASSPPGANNEQFF

V gene: TRBV18
J gene: TRBJ2-2
CDR3 protein: CASSSFTGTGGFLNTGELFF

V gene: TRBV6-5
J gene: TRBJ1-5
CDR3 protein: CASRVQVDSNQPQHF